The present TCR beta chain was sequenced within a study of CD8 T cells in Susac syndrome. Random hexamers primed reverse transcription of about 0.45 to 1 ug RNA. TCRdb reprocessed the immunoSEQ multiplex PCR reads with MiXCR, giving one entry per CDR3 protein. Of approximately 170,000 distinct CDR3 sequences listed, just over 90% are singletons. The clonotype originates from a human donor in good health. Input material: CD4+ T cells from PBMCs.

The CDR3 DNA sequence: TGTGCCAGCAGCTTAGCCAGGGTCAATGGCTACACCTTC. This translates into CASSLARVNGYTF. V usage is TRBV7-2 and J usage is TRBJ1-2; possibly TRBD1 for D (5 bases). This CDR3 comprises 13 residues. In germline, CDR1 is SGHTA, CDR2 FQGNSA. Between the trimmed V and J ends, which lost 0 bases and 6 bases, there was a span of 8 bases.